One TCR beta chain is described in this entry. Its antigen is not known. Assay used: immunoSEQ multiplex PCR; TCRdb lists only in-frame clones, some missing. The sample gives 80,000 to 100,000 clones, 91% of which show up once; 0.18% is in the top ten. These data are taken from a study of graft-versus-host responses after intestinal transplantation. The CDR3 is 18 amino acids. The germline V gene encodes CDR1 MDHEN and CDR2 SYDVKM. V was pared by 3 bases and J by 9 bases, with 27 bases between. The source is a human donor who was the organ donor for an intestinal transplant. The chain uses TRBV28 and TRBJ1-5, with D perhaps matching TRBD1 (5 bases). The sequences come from unstimulated CD4+ T cells sorted from spleen or lymph node cells, collected before transplant. The DNA of the CDR3 is TGTGCCAGCAGTTTTGGGTATAGGCAGGGTCCTCGTGCTAGGCCCCAGCATTTT. Translation gives CASSFGYRQGPRARPQHF.